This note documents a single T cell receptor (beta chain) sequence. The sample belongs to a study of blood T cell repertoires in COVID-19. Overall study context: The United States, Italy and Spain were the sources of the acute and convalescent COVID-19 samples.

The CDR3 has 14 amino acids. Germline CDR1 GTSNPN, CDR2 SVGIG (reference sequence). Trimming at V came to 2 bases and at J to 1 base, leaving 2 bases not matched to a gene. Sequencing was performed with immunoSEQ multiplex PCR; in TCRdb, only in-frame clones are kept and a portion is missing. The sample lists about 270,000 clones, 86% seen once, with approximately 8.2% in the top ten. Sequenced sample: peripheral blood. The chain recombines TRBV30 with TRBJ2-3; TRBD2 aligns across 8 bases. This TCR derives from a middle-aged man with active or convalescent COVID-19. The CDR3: CAWSTGGGTDTQYF. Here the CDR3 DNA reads TGTGCCTGGAGTACGGGGGGGGGCACAGATACGCAGTATTTT. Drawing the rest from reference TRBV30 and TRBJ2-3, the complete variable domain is SQTIHQWPATLVQPVGSPLSLECTVEGTSNPNLYWYRQAAGRGLQLLFYSVGIGQISSEVPQNLSASRPQDRQFILSSKKLLLSDSGFYLCAWSTGGGTDTQYFGPGTRLTVL.